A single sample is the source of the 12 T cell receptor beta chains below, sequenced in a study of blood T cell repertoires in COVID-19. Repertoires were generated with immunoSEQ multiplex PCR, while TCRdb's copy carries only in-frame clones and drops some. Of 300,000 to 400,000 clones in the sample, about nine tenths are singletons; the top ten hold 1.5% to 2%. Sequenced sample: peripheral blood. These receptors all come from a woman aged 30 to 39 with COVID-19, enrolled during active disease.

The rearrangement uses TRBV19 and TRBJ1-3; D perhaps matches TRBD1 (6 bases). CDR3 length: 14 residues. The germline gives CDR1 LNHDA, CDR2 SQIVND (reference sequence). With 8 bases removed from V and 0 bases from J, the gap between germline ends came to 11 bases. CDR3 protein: CASAETGSGNTIYF. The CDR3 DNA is TGTGCCAGTGCCGAGACAGGCTCTGGAAACACCATATATTTT.

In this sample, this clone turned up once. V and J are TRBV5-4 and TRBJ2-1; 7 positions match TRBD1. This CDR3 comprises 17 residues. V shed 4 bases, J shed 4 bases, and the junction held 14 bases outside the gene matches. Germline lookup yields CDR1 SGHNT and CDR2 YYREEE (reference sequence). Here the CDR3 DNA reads TGTGCCAGCAGCCCGGGACAGTCCAAAACCGCGTACAATGAGCAGTTCTTC. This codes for CASSPGQSKTAYNEQFF.

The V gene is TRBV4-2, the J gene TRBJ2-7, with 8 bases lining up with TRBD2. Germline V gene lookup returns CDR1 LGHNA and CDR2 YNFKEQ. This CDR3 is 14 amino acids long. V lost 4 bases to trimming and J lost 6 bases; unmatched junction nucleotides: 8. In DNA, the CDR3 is TGTGCCAGCAGCCTTGGTAGCGGGGATGTCGAGCAGTACTTC. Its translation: CASSLGSGDVEQYF.

CDR3 in amino acids: CASSLGLVATNEKLFF. CDR3 DNA sequence: TGTGCCAGTAGTCTAGGACTGGTTGCAACTAATGAAAAACTGTTTTTT. The chain combines TRBV19 with TRBJ1-4; D is uncertain. The germline CDR1 and CDR2 sequences are LNHDA and SQIVND (reference sequence). The CDR3 consists of 16 residues. Trimming took 5 bases from V and 0 from J, leaving 13 bases between them.

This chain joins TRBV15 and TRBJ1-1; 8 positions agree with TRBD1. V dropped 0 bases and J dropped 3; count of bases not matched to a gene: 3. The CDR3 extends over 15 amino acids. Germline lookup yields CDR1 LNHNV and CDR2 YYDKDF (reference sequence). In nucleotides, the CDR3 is TGTGCCACCAGCAGAGATCCGACAGGGGACACTGAAGCTTTCTTT. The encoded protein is CATSRDPTGDTEAFF.

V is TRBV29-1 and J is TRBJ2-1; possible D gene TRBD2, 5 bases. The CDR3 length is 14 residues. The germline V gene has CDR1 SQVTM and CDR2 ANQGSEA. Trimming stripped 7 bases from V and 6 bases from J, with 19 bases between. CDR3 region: CSDMVAAEGNEQFF. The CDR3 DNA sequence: TGCAGCGACATGGTGGCAGCCGAGGGCAATGAGCAGTTCTTC.

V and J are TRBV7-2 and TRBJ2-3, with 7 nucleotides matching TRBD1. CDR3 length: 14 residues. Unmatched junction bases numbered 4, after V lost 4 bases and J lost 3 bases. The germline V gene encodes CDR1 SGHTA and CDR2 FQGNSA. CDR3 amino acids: CASSSGGTTDTQYF. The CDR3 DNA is TGTGCCAGCAGCTCAGGGGGAACGACAGATACGCAGTATTTT.

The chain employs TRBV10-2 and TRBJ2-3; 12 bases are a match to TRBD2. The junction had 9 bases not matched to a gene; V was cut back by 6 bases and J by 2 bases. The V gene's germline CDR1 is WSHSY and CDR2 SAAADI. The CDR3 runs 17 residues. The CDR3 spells CASSPDSSGGATDTQYF. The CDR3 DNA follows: TGCGCCAGCAGCCCCGACTCTAGCGGGGGGGCCACAGATACGCAGTATTTT.

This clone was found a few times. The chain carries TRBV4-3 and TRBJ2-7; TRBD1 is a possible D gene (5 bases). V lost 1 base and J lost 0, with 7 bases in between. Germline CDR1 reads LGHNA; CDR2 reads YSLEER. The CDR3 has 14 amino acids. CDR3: CASSQGRASYEQYF. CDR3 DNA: TGCGCCAGCAGCCAAGGCAGGGCCTCCTACGAGCAGTACTTC.

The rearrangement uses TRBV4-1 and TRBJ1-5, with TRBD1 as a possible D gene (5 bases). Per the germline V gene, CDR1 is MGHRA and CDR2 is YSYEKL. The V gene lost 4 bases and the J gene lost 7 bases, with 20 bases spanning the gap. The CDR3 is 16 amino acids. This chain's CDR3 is CASSPNPKGLGQPQHF. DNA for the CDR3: TGCGCCAGCAGCCCAAATCCCAAGGGGCTTGGGCAGCCCCAGCATTTT.

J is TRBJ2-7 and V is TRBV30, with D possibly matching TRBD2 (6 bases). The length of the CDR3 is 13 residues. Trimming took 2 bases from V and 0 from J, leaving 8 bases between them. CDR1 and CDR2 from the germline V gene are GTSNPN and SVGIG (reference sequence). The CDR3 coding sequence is TGTGCCTGGAGTATGGGACTCTCCTACGAGCAGTACTTC. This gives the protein CAWSMGLSYEQYF. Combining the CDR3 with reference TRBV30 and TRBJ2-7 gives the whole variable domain SQTIHQWPATLVQPVGSPLSLECTVEGTSNPNLYWYRQAAGRGLQLLFYSVGIGQISSEVPQNLSASRPQDRQFILSSKKLLLSDSGFYLCAWSMGLSYEQYFGPGTRLTVT.

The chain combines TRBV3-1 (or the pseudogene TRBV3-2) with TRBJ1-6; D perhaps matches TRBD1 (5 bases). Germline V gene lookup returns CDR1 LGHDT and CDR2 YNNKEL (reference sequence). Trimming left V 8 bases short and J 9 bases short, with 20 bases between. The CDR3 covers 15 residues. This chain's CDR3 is CASSKSGQGSSPLHF. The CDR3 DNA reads TGTGCCAGCTCAAAATCTGGGCAGGGAAGTTCACCCCTCCACTTT.